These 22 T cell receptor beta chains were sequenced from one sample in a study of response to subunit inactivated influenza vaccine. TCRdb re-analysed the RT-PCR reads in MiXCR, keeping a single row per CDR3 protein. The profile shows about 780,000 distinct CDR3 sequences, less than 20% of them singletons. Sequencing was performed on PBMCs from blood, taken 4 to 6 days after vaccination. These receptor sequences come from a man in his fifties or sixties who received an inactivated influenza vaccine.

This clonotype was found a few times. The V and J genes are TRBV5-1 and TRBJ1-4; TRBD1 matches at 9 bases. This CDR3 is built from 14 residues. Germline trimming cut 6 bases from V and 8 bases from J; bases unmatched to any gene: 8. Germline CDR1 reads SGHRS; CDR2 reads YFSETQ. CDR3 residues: CASNDGQGSEKLFF. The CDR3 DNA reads TGCGCCAGCAATGATGGACAGGGGTCCGAAAAACTGTTTTTT.

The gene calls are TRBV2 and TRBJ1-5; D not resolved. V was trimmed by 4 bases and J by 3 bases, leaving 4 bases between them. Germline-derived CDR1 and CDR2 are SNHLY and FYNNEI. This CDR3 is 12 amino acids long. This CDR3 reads CASSGNNQPQHF. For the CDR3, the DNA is TGTGCCAGCAGTGGTAACAATCAGCCCCAGCATTTT.

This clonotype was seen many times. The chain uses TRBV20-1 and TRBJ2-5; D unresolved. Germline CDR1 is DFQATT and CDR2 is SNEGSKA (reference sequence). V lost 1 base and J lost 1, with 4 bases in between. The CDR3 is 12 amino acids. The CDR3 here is CSARGFQETQYF. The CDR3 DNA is TGCAGTGCTAGAGGGTTCCAAGAGACCCAGTACTTC.

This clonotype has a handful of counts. The CDR3 nucleotides are TGTGCCAGCAGCTACCACGGGAGCACAGATACGCAGTATTTT. Translated: CASSYHGSTDTQYF. The chain uses TRBV7-2 and TRBJ2-3; D remains unclear. Per the germline V gene, CDR1 is SGHTA and CDR2 is FQGNSA. The CDR3 is 14 amino acids. Trimming left V 4 bases short and J 0 bases short, with 8 bases between.

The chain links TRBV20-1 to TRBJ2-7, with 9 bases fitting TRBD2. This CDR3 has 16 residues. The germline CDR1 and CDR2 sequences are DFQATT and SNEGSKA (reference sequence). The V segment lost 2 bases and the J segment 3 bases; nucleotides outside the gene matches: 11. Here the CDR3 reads CSARQSGRPGVYEQYF. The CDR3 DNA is TGCAGTGCTAGACAAAGCGGGAGGCCCGGAGTCTACGAGCAGTACTTC.

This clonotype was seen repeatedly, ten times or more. CDR3 sequence reads: CASSYSMGAQNGYTF. For the CDR3, the DNA is TGTGCCAGCAGTTACTCGATGGGGGCGCAAAATGGCTACACCTTC. The chain combines TRBV6-5 with TRBJ1-2; the D gene is possibly TRBD1 (6 bases). In germline, CDR1 is MNHEY, CDR2 SVGAGI. CDR3 length: 15 amino acids. Trimming pared 0 bases from V and 6 bases from J, leaving 14 bases between.

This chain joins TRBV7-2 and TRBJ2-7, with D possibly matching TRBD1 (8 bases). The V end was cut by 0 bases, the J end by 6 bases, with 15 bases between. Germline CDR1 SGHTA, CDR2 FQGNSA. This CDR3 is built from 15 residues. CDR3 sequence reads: CASSLAGTGLGEQYF. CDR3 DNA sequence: TGTGCCAGCAGCTTAGCAGGGACAGGACTAGGCGAGCAGTACTTC. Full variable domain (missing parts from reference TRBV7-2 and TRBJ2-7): GAGVSQSPSNKVTEKGKDVELRCDPISGHTALYWYRQSLGQGLEFLIYFQGNSAPDKSGLPSDRFSAERTGGSVSTLTIQRTQQEDSAVYLCASSLAGTGLGEQYFGPGTRLTVT.

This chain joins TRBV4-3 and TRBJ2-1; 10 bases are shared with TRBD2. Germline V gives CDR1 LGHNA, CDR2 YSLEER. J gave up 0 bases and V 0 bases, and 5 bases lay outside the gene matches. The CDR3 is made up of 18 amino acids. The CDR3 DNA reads TGCGCCAGCAGCCAAGATAGCGGGAGGCCGAGCTCCTACAATGAGCAGTTCTTC. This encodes CASSQDSGRPSSYNEQFF.

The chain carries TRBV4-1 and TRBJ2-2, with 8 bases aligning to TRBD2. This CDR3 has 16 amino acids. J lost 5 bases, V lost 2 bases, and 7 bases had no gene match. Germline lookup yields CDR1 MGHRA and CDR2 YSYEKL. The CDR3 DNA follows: TGCGCCAGCAGCCAACGCGGGGGGCCTCCGACCGGGGAGCTGTTTTTT. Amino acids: CASSQRGGPPTGELFF.

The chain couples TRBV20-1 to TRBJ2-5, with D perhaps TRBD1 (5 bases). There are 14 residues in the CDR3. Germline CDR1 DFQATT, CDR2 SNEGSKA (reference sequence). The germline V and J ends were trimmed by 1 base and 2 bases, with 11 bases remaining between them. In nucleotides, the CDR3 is TGCAGTGCTAGAGGCCCAGGGAAGCAAGAGACCCAGTACTTC. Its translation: CSARGPGKQETQYF.

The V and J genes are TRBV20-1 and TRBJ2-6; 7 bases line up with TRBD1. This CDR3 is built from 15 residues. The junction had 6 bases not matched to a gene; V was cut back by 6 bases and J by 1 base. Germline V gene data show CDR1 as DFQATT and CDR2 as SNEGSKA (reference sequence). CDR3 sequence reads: CSASDRVSGANVLTF. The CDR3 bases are TGCAGTGCCTCCGACAGGGTGTCTGGGGCCAACGTCCTGACTTTC.

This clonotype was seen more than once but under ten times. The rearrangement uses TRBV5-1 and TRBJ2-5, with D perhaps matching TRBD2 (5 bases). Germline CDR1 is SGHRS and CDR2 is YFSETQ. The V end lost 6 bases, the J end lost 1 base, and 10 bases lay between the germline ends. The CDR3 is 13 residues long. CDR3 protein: CASMGGFQETQYF. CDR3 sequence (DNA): TGCGCCAGCATGGGCGGGTTCCAAGAGACCCAGTACTTC.

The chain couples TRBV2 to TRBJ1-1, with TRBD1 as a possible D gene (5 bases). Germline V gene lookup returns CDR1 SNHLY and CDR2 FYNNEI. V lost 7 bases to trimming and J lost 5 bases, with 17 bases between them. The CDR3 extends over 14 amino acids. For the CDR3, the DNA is TGTGCCAGCATACCCCAGGGAGGGAGGACTGAAGCTTTCTTT. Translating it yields CASIPQGGRTEAFF.

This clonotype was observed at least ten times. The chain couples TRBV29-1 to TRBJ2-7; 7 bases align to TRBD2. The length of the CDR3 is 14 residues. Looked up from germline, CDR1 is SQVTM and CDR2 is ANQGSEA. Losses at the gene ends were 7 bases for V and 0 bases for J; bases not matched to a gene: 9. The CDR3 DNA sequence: TGCAGCGCGTCGACTAGCCGGAGCTCCTACGAGCAGTACTTC. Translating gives CSASTSRSSYEQYF.

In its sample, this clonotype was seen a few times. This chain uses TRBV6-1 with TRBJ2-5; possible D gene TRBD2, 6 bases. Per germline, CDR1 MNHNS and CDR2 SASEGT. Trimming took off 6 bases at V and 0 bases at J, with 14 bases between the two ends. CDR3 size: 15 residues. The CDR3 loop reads CASSSPERDQETQYF. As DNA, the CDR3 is TGTGCCAGCAGCTCTCCTGAGCGGGACCAAGAGACCCAGTACTTC.

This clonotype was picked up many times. The CDR3 protein is CSARGFYNEQFF. CDR3 sequence (DNA): TGCAGTGCTAGGGGGTTTTACAATGAGCAGTTCTTC. The rearrangement joins TRBV20-1 to TRBJ2-1; the D is unclear. The CDR3 totals 12 residues. Trimming removed 3 bases at V and 4 bases at J, with 7 bases between. Germline CDR1 DFQATT, CDR2 SNEGSKA (reference sequence).

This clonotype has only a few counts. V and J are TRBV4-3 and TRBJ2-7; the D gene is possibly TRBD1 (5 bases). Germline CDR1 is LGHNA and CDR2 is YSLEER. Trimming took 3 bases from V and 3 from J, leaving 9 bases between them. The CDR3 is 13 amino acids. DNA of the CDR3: TGCGCCAGCAGCCAGACCCAGGGCTACGAGCAGTACTTC. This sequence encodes CASSQTQGYEQYF.

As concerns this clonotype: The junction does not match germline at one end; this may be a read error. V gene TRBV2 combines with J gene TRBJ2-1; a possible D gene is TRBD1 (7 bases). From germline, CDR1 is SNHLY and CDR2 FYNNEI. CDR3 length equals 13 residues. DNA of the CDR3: TGTGCCAGCAGTGAAGGACAGGGAGGTGAGCTGTTCTTC. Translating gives CASSEGQGGELFF.

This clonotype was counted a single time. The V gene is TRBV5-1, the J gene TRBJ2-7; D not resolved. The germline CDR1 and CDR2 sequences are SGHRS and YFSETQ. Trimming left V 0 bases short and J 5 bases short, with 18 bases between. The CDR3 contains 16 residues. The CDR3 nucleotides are TGCGCCAGCAGCTTGGGCGGAGCCTCTGGGATCGACGAGCAGTACTTC. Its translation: CASSLGGASGIDEQYF.

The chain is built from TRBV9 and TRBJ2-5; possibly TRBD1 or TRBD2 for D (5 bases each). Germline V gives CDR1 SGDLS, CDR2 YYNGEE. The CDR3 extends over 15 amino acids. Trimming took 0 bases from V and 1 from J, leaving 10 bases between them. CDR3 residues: CASSVEEGIQETQYF. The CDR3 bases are TGTGCCAGCAGCGTAGAAGAGGGGATCCAAGAGACCCAGTACTTC.

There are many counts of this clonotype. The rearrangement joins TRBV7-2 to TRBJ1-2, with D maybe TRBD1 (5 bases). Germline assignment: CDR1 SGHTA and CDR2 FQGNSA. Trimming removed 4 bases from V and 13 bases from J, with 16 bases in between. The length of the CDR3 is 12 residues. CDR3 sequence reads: CASSSGTSSCTF. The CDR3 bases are TGTGCCAGCAGCTCCGGGACGTCGAGCTGCACCTTC.

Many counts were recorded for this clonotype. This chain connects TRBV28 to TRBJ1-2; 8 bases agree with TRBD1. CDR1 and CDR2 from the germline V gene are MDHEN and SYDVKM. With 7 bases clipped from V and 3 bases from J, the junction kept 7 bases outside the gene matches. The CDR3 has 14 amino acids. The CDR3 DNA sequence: TGTGCCAGCACGACAGGGGTCAGTGACTATGGCTACACCTTC. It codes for CASTTGVSDYGYTF.